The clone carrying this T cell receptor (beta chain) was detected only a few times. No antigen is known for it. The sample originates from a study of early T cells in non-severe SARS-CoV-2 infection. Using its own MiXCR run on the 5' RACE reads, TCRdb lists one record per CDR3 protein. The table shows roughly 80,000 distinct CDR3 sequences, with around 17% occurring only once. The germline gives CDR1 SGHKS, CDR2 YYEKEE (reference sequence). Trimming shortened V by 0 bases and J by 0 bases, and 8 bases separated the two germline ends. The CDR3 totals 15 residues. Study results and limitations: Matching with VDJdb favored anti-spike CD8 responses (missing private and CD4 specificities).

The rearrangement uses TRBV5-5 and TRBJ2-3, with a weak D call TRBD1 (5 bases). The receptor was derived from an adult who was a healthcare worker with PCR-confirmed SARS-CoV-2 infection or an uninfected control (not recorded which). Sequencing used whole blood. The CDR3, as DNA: TGTGCCAGCAGCTTGGGACAGAGCAGCACAGATACGCAGTATTTT. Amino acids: CASSLGQSSTDTQYF.